This T cell receptor beta chain was profiled in a study of Ad26.COV2.S vaccination and SARS-CoV-2 variants. Overall study results and limits: The analyses of TCR breadth and depth may have understated the size of total T cell responses.

CDR1 and CDR2 from the germline V gene are SQVTM and ANQGSEA. Trimming removed 6 bases at V and 0 bases at J, with 9 bases between. The CDR3 extends over 13 amino acids. Remarks on this clone: Its antigen remains unidentified.

This table comes from immunoSEQ multiplex PCR, and its TCRdb copy is limited to in-frame clones, with some not included. Of some 340,000 clones in the sample, 70% to 90% were seen once. Treatment here: about 20 received Ad26.COV2.S at low or high dose, single or two shots; five or six received placebo; per-sample allocation not given. Specimens were obtained on day 63 following the first vaccine or placebo injection. V is TRBV29-1 and J is TRBJ1-3; D remains ambiguous. Sample: peripheral blood, taken in a trial of Ad26.COV2.S vaccine versus placebo. The sequence derives from a person aged 18-65 years who received the Ad26.COV2.S COVID-19 vaccine or a placebo. The CDR3 spells CSVEQSSGNTIYF. The CDR3 region has the DNA TGCAGCGTGGAACAGAGCTCTGGAAACACCATATATTTT. The full variable domain, in which reference TRBV29-1 and TRBJ1-3 provide the parts outside the CDR3, is SAVISQKPSRDICQRGTSLTIQCQVDSQVTMMFWYRQQPGQSLTLIATANQGSEATYESGFVIDKFPISRPNLTFSTLTVSNMSPEDSSIYLCSVEQSSGNTIYFGEGSWLTVV.